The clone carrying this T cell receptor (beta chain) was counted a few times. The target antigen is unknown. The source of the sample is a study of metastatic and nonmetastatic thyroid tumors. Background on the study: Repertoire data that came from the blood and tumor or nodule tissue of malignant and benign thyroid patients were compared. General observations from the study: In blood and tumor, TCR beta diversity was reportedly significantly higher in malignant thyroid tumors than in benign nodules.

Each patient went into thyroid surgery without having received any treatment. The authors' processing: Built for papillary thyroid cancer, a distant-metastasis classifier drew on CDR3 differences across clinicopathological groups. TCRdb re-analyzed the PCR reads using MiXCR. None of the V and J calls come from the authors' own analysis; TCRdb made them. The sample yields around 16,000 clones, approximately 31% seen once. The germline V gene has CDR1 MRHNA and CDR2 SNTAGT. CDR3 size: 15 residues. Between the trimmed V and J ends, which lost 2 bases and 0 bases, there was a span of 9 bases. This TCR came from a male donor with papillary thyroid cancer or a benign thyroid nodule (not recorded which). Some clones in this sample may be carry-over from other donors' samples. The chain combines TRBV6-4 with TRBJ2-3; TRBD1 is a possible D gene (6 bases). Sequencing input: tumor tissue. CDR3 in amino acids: CASSDGGRSTDTQYF. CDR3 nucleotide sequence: TGTGCCAGCAGTGACGGGGGCAGGAGCACAGATACGCAGTATTTT.